This T cell receptor (beta chain) is from a study of T cell changes during pregnancy in multiple sclerosis. This table comes from immunoSEQ multiplex PCR, and its TCRdb copy is limited to in-frame clones, with some not included. Of some 97,000 clones listed, approximately 90% are singletons. The CDR3 contains 13 residues. CDR1 is SEHNR, CDR2 FQNEAQ, per germline (reference sequence). Trimming cost V 2 bases and J 0 bases, with 5 bases left between them. The receptor was isolated from a female donor with multiple sclerosis, enrolled in a pregnancy study. This chain joins TRBV7-9 and TRBJ2-7; no clear D gene. This specimen consisted of peripheral blood, obtained after pregnancy. Here the CDR3 reads CASSLSSSYEQYF. The CDR3, as DNA: TGTGCCAGCAGCTTATCGAGCTCCTACGAGCAGTACTTC.